The 16 T cell receptor beta chains presented below share a single source sample, sequenced in a study of cytomegalovirus exposure and HLA in healthy donors. The PCR employed 60 Vbeta primers together with 13 Jbeta primers. Using immunoSEQ multiplex PCR, the repertoire was profiled, and TCRdb retains in-frame clones only, with some absent. The profile shows around 70,000 clones, 86% of them singletons. Sequencing was performed on PBMCs. The receptors were sampled from a woman aged 25-40 years in good health and CMV-seronegative.

V is TRBV5-1 and J is TRBJ2-4, with 8 bases identical to TRBD1. Per the germline V gene, CDR1 is SGHRS and CDR2 is YFSETQ. Trimming at V came to 4 bases and at J to 7 bases, leaving 13 bases not matched to a gene. CDR3 length: 16 amino acids. The CDR3 spells CASSGSTGARPNIQYF. The DNA of the CDR3 is TGCGCCAGCAGCGGCTCGACAGGGGCCCGACCCAACATTCAGTACTTC.

The chain is built from TRBV9 and TRBJ2-6, with TRBD2 identical over 8 bases. The CDR3 runs to 18 residues. Looked up from germline, CDR1 is SGDLS and CDR2 is YYNGEE. V lost 2 bases and J lost 0; bases outside the gene matches: 7. The CDR3 region is CASSVTTSASSGANVLTF. The CDR3 DNA reads as TGTGCCAGCAGCGTCACGACTAGCGCCAGCTCTGGGGCCAACGTCCTGACTTTC.

The rearrangement links TRBV30 to TRBJ2-5, with TRBD2 identical over 14 bases. Germline loops: CDR1 GTSNPN, CDR2 SVGIG (reference sequence). The CDR3 is 15 residues long. The V and J ends lost 7 bases and 4 bases, in that order; junction bases with no gene match: 8. The CDR3 DNA sequence: TGTGCCTTGGGACTAGCGGGAGTTTTGAGAGAGACCCAGTACTTC. Its protein product is CALGLAGVLRETQYF.

This chain links TRBV9 with TRBJ1-2; TRBD1 agrees at 7 bases. CDR1 is SGDLS and CDR2 is YYNGEE in the germline V gene. Trimming at V came to 3 bases and at J to 7 bases, leaving 6 bases not matched to a gene. The CDR3 sequence is 13 residues long. The CDR3 reads CASSGQGGGGYTF. In DNA form, the CDR3 reads TGTGCCAGCAGCGGACAGGGAGGAGGTGGCTACACCTTC.

This rearrangement joins TRBV5-4 to TRBJ2-2; D is possibly TRBD2 (5 bases). The CDR3 sequence is 14 residues long. From germline, CDR1 is SGHNT and CDR2 YYREEE (reference sequence). Trimming removed 4 bases at V and 8 bases at J, with 15 bases between. CDR3 in amino acids: CASSHGVAAGELFF. CDR3 in DNA: TGTGCCAGCAGCCACGGGGTCGCGGCAGGGGAGCTGTTTTTT. Full variable domain (remainder filled in from reference TRBV5-4 and TRBJ2-2): ETGVTQSPTHLIKTRGQQVTLRCSSQSGHNTVSWYQQALGQGPQFIFQYYREEENGRGNFPPRFSGLQFPNYSSELNVNALELDDSALYLCASSHGVAAGELFFGEGSRLTVL.

The rearrangement uses TRBV4-3 and TRBJ1-2; D ambiguous. The V gene lost 0 bases and the J gene lost 0 bases, with 14 bases spanning the gap. This CDR3 has 17 residues. CDR1 and CDR2 (germline): LGHNA, YSLEER. CDR3 sequence reads: CASSQDPSLSSNYGYTF. CDR3 DNA: TGCGCCAGCAGCCAAGATCCCTCGCTATCCTCTAACTATGGCTACACCTTC.

In its sample, this clone was seen once. The chain joins TRBV2 to TRBJ1-1; 7 nucleotides agree with TRBD1. The length of the CDR3 is 16 residues. The germline gives CDR1 SNHLY, CDR2 FYNNEI. The trim removed 5 bases at V and 1 base at J, leaving 10 bases unmatched. The CDR3 DNA reads as TGTGCCAGCAGTTTAGGGACAGAAAAGGGGAACACTGAAGCTTTCTTT. Encoded protein: CASSLGTEKGNTEAFF.

This clone appeared once. The chain joins TRBV7-9 to TRBJ2-3; 8 bases line up with TRBD2. With 8 bases clipped from V and 3 bases from J, the junction kept 4 bases outside the gene matches. CDR1 and CDR2 (germline): SEHNR, FQNEAQ (reference sequence). The CDR3 has 13 amino acids. The CDR3 sequence: CASREGRTDTQYF. CDR3 nucleotides: TGTGCCAGCCGGGAGGGCCGAACAGATACGCAGTATTTT.

This chain connects TRBV7-3 to TRBJ2-1; D possibly corresponds to TRBD2 (5 bases). This CDR3 spans 16 amino acids. Trimming cost V 5 bases and J 7 bases, with 21 bases left between them. Germline-derived CDR1 and CDR2 are SGHTA and FQGTGA. The CDR3 is CASSPIRTANRNEQFF. The CDR3 DNA is TGTGCCAGCAGCCCGATTAGGACTGCTAATCGGAATGAGCAGTTCTTC.

The V call is TRBV5-1, the J call TRBJ2-1; D may be TRBD2 (5 bases). From germline, CDR1 is SGHRS and CDR2 YFSETQ. Between the trimmed V and J ends, which lost 2 bases and 2 bases, there was a span of 11 bases. The CDR3 totals 15 residues. CDR3 in DNA: TGCGCCAGCAGCTTAAGTAGCGTCGCCTACAATGAGCAGTTCTTC. Translating it yields CASSLSSVAYNEQFF.

V is TRBV9 and J is TRBJ1-1, with TRBD1 as a possible D gene (6 bases). The length of the CDR3 is 16 residues. The germline V gene encodes CDR1 SGDLS and CDR2 YYNGEE. Trimming shortened V by 0 bases and J by 4 bases, and 16 bases separated the two germline ends. CDR3: CASSVGGPGLGTEAFF. Here the CDR3 DNA reads TGTGCCAGCAGCGTAGGGGGGCCGGGGCTGGGCACTGAAGCTTTCTTT.

The chain is built from TRBV4-1 and TRBJ1-4; D unclear. The germline V and J ends were trimmed by 1 base and 3 bases, with 12 bases remaining between them. This CDR3 region has 16 residues. CDR1 and CDR2 (germline): MGHRA, YSYEKL. The CDR3 spells CASSQGRASSNEKLFF. CDR3 coding DNA: TGCGCCAGCAGCCAAGGGAGGGCGTCGTCTAATGAAAAACTGTTTTTT.

The V and J genes are TRBV7-8 and TRBJ2-4; 11 bases align to TRBD1. The CDR3 has 17 residues. Germline V gene sequence: CDR1 SGHVS, CDR2 FQNEAQ. V lost 1 base and J lost 3; bases outside the gene matches: 5. The CDR3 loop reads CASSLGTGGGSKNIQYF. The CDR3 nucleotides read TGTGCCAGCAGCTTAGGGACAGGGGGCGGCAGCAAAAACATTCAGTACTTC.

The chain recombines TRBV7-3 with TRBJ2-1; TRBD2 agrees at 10 bases. Unmatched junction bases numbered 8, after V lost 5 bases and J lost 7 bases. This CDR3 has 15 amino acids. CDR1 is SGHTA, CDR2 FQGTGA, per germline. CDR3 sequence (DNA): TGTGCCAGCAGCCCCGGGGCTAGCGGGAGTAATGAGCAGTTCTTC. Protein: CASSPGASGSNEQFF.

The V and J genes are TRBV9 and TRBJ2-3; TRBD2 agrees at 14 bases. V was clipped by 4 bases and J by 2 bases; unmatched bases: 9. The CDR3 is 18 amino acids. In germline, CDR1 is SGDLS, CDR2 YYNGEE. CDR3 in amino acids: CASSLRLAGGPSTDTQYF. DNA for the CDR3: TGTGCCAGCAGCTTAAGACTAGCGGGAGGGCCCTCCACAGATACGCAGTATTTT.

The DNA for the CDR3 is TGTGCCAGTAGTATTGCGGAGAGCGGAGGCTACACCTTC. Translated: CASSIAESGGYTF. V usage is TRBV19 and J usage is TRBJ1-2; D gene ambiguous. Trimming cost V 3 bases and J 8 bases, with 13 bases left between them. CDR1 is LNHDA, CDR2 SQIVND, per germline (reference sequence). The CDR3 consists of 13 residues.